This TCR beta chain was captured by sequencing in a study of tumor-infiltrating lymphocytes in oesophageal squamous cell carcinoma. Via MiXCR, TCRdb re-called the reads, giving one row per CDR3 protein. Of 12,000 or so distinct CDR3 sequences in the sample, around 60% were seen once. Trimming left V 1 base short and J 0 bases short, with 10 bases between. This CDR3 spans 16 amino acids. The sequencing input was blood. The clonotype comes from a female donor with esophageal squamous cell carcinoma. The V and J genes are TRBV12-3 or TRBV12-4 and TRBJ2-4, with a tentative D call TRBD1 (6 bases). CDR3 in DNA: TGTGCCAGCAGTTTAGAGAGGGGGATAGCCAAAAACATTCAGTACTTC. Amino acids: CASSLERGIAKNIQYF.